This TCR beta chain was sequenced for a study of T cells in Graves' hyperthyroidism and ophthalmopathy. Researchers amplified the TCR beta CDR3 regions from RNA transcripts. A set of HTBI primers served as the primers for a first-round RT-PCR of the TCR CDR3. TCRdb re-called the multiplex PCR reads with MiXCR, one entry per CDR3 protein. The sample yields about 550,000 distinct CDR3 sequences, less than 25% seen once. No ophthalmopathy progression within 18 months constituted stable Graves' hyperthyroidism. The TCR was taken from a man aged 18 to 29 with Graves' hyperthyroidism. Sequencing input: blood.

The CDR3 protein is CASRETGLDYGYTF. DNA of the CDR3: TGTGCCAGCAGGGAGACAGGGCTTGACTATGGCTACACCTTC. The chain combines TRBV12-3 or TRBV12-4 with TRBJ1-2; TRBD1 matches 7 bases. V was clipped by 6 bases and J by 3 bases; unmatched bases: 7. The CDR3 extends over 14 amino acids.